Below, 30 T cell receptor beta chains from the same sample are listed, as sequenced in a study of CD8 T cells in Susac syndrome. When the RNA was reverse transcribed, random hexamers were used with an input of about 0.5 to 1 ug. TCRdb used MiXCR to reprocess the immunoSEQ multiplex PCR reads, holding one entry per CDR3 protein. Among fewer than 300,000 distinct CDR3 sequences listed, approximately 85% were seen once. Sequenced material: CD8+ T cells from PBMCs. The receptors were sampled from a human donor with multiple sclerosis.

The rearrangement joins TRBV7-2 to TRBJ2-7; 7 nucleotides line up with TRBD2. V was clipped by 1 base and J by 2 bases; unmatched bases: 5. CDR3 length equals 15 residues. Germline lookup yields CDR1 SGHTA and CDR2 FQGNSA. The CDR3 nucleotides are TGTGCCAGCAGCTTAGGCGGGGGAGAAGCCTACGAGCAGTACTTC. Translating gives CASSLGGGEAYEQYF.

This chain connects TRBV7-9 to TRBJ1-2; D gene ambiguous. V was trimmed by 3 bases and J by 4 bases, leaving 15 bases between them. This CDR3 is built from 15 residues. The germline CDR1 and CDR2 sequences are SEHNR and FQNEAQ (reference sequence). The CDR3 reads CASSFLGSPLYGYTF. The DNA for the CDR3 is TGTGCCAGCAGCTTTCTTGGGTCTCCTCTCTATGGCTACACCTTC.

This sequence joins TRBV12-3 or TRBV12-4 and TRBJ1-2; D call uncertain. The length of the CDR3 is 14 residues. Trimming took 2 bases from V and 6 from J, leaving 13 bases between them. CDR3 sequence: CASSLILARNGYTF. In nucleotides, the CDR3 is TGTGCCAGCAGTTTAATCCTGGCGAGGAATGGCTACACCTTC.

V usage is TRBV7-9 and J usage is TRBJ2-1; D may match TRBD1 or TRBD2 (5 bases each). V was trimmed by 10 bases and J by 0 bases, leaving 13 bases between them. Germline V CDR1 and CDR2: SEHNR, FQNEAQ (reference sequence). The CDR3 loop spans 14 amino acids. The CDR3 is CATRGSSSYNEQFF. The CDR3 bases are TGTGCCACCCGGGGCTCGAGCTCCTACAATGAGCAGTTCTTC. Drawing the rest from reference TRBV7-9 and TRBJ2-1, the complete variable domain is DTGVSQNPRHKITKRGQNVTFRCDPISEHNRLYWYRQTLGQGPEFLTYFQNEAQLEKSRLLSDRFSAERPKGSFSTLEIQRTEQGDSAMYLCATRGSSSYNEQFFGPGTRLTVL.

This chain links TRBV4-1 with TRBJ1-1; 7 nucleotides line up with TRBD1. The CDR3 is made up of 14 amino acids. The V gene end was trimmed by 2 bases and the J gene end by 5 bases; junction bases not matched to a gene: 5. The germline gives CDR1 MGHRA, CDR2 YSYEKL. The CDR3 protein is CASSQRQGRTEAFF. In DNA form, the CDR3 reads TGCGCCAGCAGCCAAAGACAGGGAAGGACTGAAGCTTTCTTT.

The chain employs TRBV28 and TRBJ1-1; TRBD1 matches 10 bases. V lost 3 bases to trimming and J lost 11 bases; unmatched junction nucleotides: 12. There are 15 residues in the CDR3. Germline values: CDR1 MDHEN, CDR2 SYDVKM. This chain's CDR3 is CASSFPPGQGREAFF. The CDR3 DNA follows: TGTGCCAGCAGTTTCCCTCCGGGACAGGGGAGGGAGGCTTTCTTT.

CDR3 coding DNA: TGTGCCAGCTCACCACCAGGGACTAGCGGTTCCTACGAGCAGTACTTC. Translation gives CASSPPGTSGSYEQYF. The rearrangement uses TRBV18 and TRBJ2-7; 11 bases line up with TRBD2. J was trimmed by 1 base and V by 0 bases; bases with no gene match: 2. The CDR3 spans 16 residues. Germline-derived CDR1 and CDR2 are KGHSH and LQKENI.

The V gene is TRBV28, the J gene TRBJ1-4; D is undetermined. The CDR3 has 15 residues. V was shortened by 1 base and J by 0 bases, with 6 bases between the two germline ends. From germline, CDR1 is MDHEN and CDR2 SYDVKM. The CDR3 DNA reads as TGTGCCAGCAGTTTATCGGCGGCAACTAATGAAAAACTGTTTTTT. Translation: CASSLSAATNEKLFF.

The chain employs TRBV27 and TRBJ1-5; the D is unclear. Germline V lookup: CDR1 MNHEY, CDR2 SMNVEV (reference sequence). The CDR3 totals 15 residues. Trimming removed 2 bases from V and 3 bases from J, with 11 bases in between. Here the CDR3 DNA reads TGTGCCAGCAGTTTAACGGCAGCGAACAATCAGCCCCAGCATTTT. This gives the protein CASSLTAANNQPQHF.

This sequence joins TRBV5-1 and TRBJ1-2, with a weak D call TRBD1 (5 bases). This CDR3 region has 16 residues. CDR1 and CDR2 (germline): SGHRS, YFSETQ. Trimming took off 0 bases at V and 4 bases at J, with 16 bases between the two ends. CDR3 protein: CASSLDARDPSYGYTF. Here the CDR3 DNA reads TGCGCCAGCAGCTTGGACGCCCGGGACCCATCCTATGGCTACACCTTC.

V gene TRBV29-1 combines with J gene TRBJ2-4; TRBD2 matches at 7 bases. This CDR3 has 15 residues. V lost 3 bases and J lost 1; bases outside the gene matches: 6. Looked up from germline, CDR1 is SQVTM and CDR2 is ANQGSEA. CDR3 sequence reads: CSVESGGTAKNIQYF. The DNA for the CDR3 is TGCAGCGTTGAGTCGGGGGGTACGGCCAAAAACATTCAGTACTTC.

This chain connects TRBV9 to TRBJ2-7, with 9 bases identical to TRBD2. Unmatched junction bases numbered 10, after V lost 4 bases and J lost 2 bases. Germline lookup yields CDR1 SGDLS and CDR2 YYNGEE. The CDR3 is 16 residues long. The CDR3 protein is CASSHGAGGSAYEQYF. CDR3 coding DNA: TGTGCCAGCAGCCACGGAGCGGGAGGCTCCGCCTACGAGCAGTACTTC.

V usage is TRBV7-3 and J usage is TRBJ2-2; D unclear. The CDR3 is 14 amino acids. CDR1 and CDR2 from the germline V gene are SGHTA and FQGTGA. V was clipped by 3 bases and J by 3 bases, with 8 bases between them. For the CDR3, the DNA is TGTGCCAGCAGCTTCGGCAGCTACACCGGGGAGCTGTTTTTT. Its translation: CASSFGSYTGELFF.

V usage is TRBV28 and J usage is TRBJ1-5, with 7 bases matching TRBD1. The germline V gene has CDR1 MDHEN and CDR2 SYDVKM. CDR3 length: 15 residues. The trim removed 5 bases at V and 7 bases at J, leaving 11 bases unmatched. This CDR3 reads CASSPLDRVGQPQHF. In DNA form, the CDR3 reads TGTGCCAGCAGTCCGCTAGACAGGGTTGGCCAGCCCCAGCATTTT. Variable domain in full (rest from reference TRBV28 and TRBJ1-5): DVKVTQSSRYLVKRTGEKVFLECVQDMDHENMFWYRQDPGLGLRLIYFSYDVKMKEKGDIPEGYSVSREKKERFSLILESASTNQTSMYLCASSPLDRVGQPQHFGDGTRLSIL.

This clonotype was recorded only once. V usage is TRBV29-1 and J usage is TRBJ1-2; TRBD1 might be the D (5 bases). The CDR3 has 11 residues. Trimming cost V 3 bases and J 8 bases, with 10 bases left between them. Germline V CDR1 and CDR2: SQVTM, ANQGSEA. Written as DNA, the CDR3 is TGCAGCGTTGAGGACCGGACAGGCTACACCTTC. Translated, it gives CSVEDRTGYTF.

This clonotype was observed a single time. The chain has TRBV7-9 and TRBJ2-1, with a weak D call TRBD2 (5 bases). Trimming shortened V by 7 bases and J by 0 bases, and 19 bases separated the two germline ends. This CDR3 contains 17 residues. CDR1 is SEHNR and CDR2 is FQNEAQ in the germline V gene (reference sequence). The CDR3 spells CASNMGERSASYNEQFF. CDR3 DNA: TGTGCCAGCAACATGGGAGAGCGCTCAGCCTCCTACAATGAGCAGTTCTTC.

The rearrangement joins TRBV2 to TRBJ1-4; 8 bases are a match to TRBD1. Germline CDR1 reads SNHLY; CDR2 reads FYNNEI. CDR3 size: 15 residues. V lost 6 bases, J lost 6 bases, and 9 bases stayed unmatched. This CDR3 is CASSPGGQDYEKLFF. The CDR3, as DNA: TGTGCCAGCAGCCCAGGGGGACAGGATTATGAAAAACTGTTTTTT. The entire variable domain, with the rest obtained from reference TRBV2 and TRBJ1-4, is as follows: EPEVTQTPSHQVTQMGQEVILRCVPISNHLYFYWYRQILGQKVEFLVSFYNNEISEKSEIFDDQFSVERPDGSNFTLKIRSTKLEDSAMYFCASSPGGQDYEKLFFGSGTQLSVL.

This clonotype was counted only a few times. The V gene is TRBV27, the J gene TRBJ2-7; 10 bases map to TRBD1. The CDR3 contains 12 residues. Germline trimming cut 8 bases from V and 4 bases from J; bases unmatched to any gene: 2. Germline CDR1 reads MNHEY; CDR2 reads SMNVEV (reference sequence). CDR3 bases: TGTGCCAGCCGACAGGGGGCATACGAGCAGTACTTC. The encoded protein is CASRQGAYEQYF.

CDR3 bases: TGCGCCAGCAGCAAAAGACTAGAGCATGAGCAGTTCTTC. Its protein is CASSKRLEHEQFF. This sequence joins TRBV4-1 and TRBJ2-1, with D possibly being TRBD2 (6 bases). CDR3 size: 13 residues. Between the trimmed V and J ends, which lost 5 bases and 8 bases, there was a span of 13 bases. Germline lookup yields CDR1 MGHRA and CDR2 YSYEKL.

The CDR3, as DNA: TGTGCCAGCAGCTTCGGGGTAGATACGCAGTATTTT. Protein: CASSFGVDTQYF. The J gene is TRBJ2-3, the V gene TRBV7-9; the D gene is possibly TRBD2 (5 bases). Trimming stripped 3 bases from V and 5 bases from J, with 6 bases between. The CDR3 is 12 amino acids. The V gene's germline CDR1 is SEHNR and CDR2 FQNEAQ (reference sequence). The whole variable domain, remainder taken from reference TRBV7-9 and TRBJ2-3, is DTGVSQNPRHKITKRGQNVTFRCDPISEHNRLYWYRQTLGQGPEFLTYFQNEAQLEKSRLLSDRFSAERPKGSFSTLEIQRTEQGDSAMYLCASSFGVDTQYFGPGTRLTVL.

A single count supports this clonotype. The chain combines TRBV19 with TRBJ1-6; D perhaps matches TRBD1 (5 bases). V was pared by 3 bases and J by 10 bases, with 22 bases between. The CDR3 contains 17 residues. Germline V gene lookup returns CDR1 LNHDA and CDR2 SQIVND (reference sequence). The CDR3 loop reads CASSISGPAGGISPLHF. The DNA for the CDR3 is TGTGCCAGTAGTATCTCCGGTCCGGCGGGGGGAATCTCACCCCTCCACTTT.

This rearrangement joins TRBV9 to TRBJ1-4; D uncertain. With 0 bases removed from V and 7 bases from J, the gap between germline ends came to 13 bases. This CDR3 contains 15 residues. CDR1 is SGDLS and CDR2 is YYNGEE in the germline V gene. The CDR3: CASSVGNGAIEKLFF. DNA for the CDR3: TGTGCCAGCAGCGTAGGAAACGGAGCAATTGAAAAACTGTTTTTT.

The chain recombines TRBV7-9 with TRBJ1-1; a weak D match, TRBD1 (5 bases). The V gene's germline CDR1 is SEHNR and CDR2 FQNEAQ (reference sequence). There are 14 residues in the CDR3. The V and J ends lost 3 bases and 3 bases respectively, with 11 bases between them. The CDR3 coding sequence is TGTGCCAGCAGCTTGGGCAGGGATCACACTGAAGCTTTCTTT. This gives the protein CASSLGRDHTEAFF.

The genes are TRBV20-1 and TRBJ1-6; 10 bases are shared with TRBD1. The CDR3 runs to 15 residues. V lost 2 bases, J lost 11 bases, and 9 bases stayed unmatched. From germline, CDR1 is DFQATT and CDR2 SNEGSKA (reference sequence). In DNA form, the CDR3 reads TGCAGTGCTAGACCCCTGGACAGGGGGGTGCCACCCCTCCACTTT. It encodes CSARPLDRGVPPLHF.

The DNA of the CDR3 is TGCGCCAGCAGCCAACTCTCATCGTCAGGGGGAGGAGAAGCTTTCTTT. It encodes CASSQLSSSGGGEAFF. V and J are TRBV4-1 and TRBJ1-1, with 7 bases fitting TRBD1. Germline V gene data show CDR1 as MGHRA and CDR2 as YSYEKL. With 2 bases clipped from V and 8 bases from J, the junction kept 14 bases outside the gene matches. The CDR3 contains 16 residues.

J is TRBJ2-1 and V is TRBV19; D assignment may be TRBD1 or TRBD2 (5 bases each). Per germline, CDR1 LNHDA and CDR2 SQIVND (reference sequence). The V end was cut by 6 bases, the J end by 10 bases, with 28 bases between. This CDR3 contains 17 residues. This CDR3 is CASSSSSPDWGKPEQFF. For the CDR3, the DNA is TGTGCCAGTAGCAGCTCGAGCCCGGACTGGGGGAAGCCCGAGCAGTTCTTC.

This chain links TRBV5-4 with TRBJ1-1; a weak D match, TRBD1 (5 bases). The CDR3 has 13 amino acids. Trimming took off 2 bases at V and 8 bases at J, with 13 bases between the two ends. The germline V gene has CDR1 SGHNT and CDR2 YYREEE (reference sequence). The CDR3: CASSFERGLEAFF. In DNA form, the CDR3 reads TGTGCCAGCAGCTTCGAGCGGGGCCTAGAAGCTTTCTTT.

This rearrangement joins TRBV28 to TRBJ1-1; D perhaps matches TRBD1 (5 bases). Per germline, CDR1 MDHEN and CDR2 SYDVKM. V was cut by 4 bases and J by 1 base, with 10 bases left in between. This CDR3 is 14 amino acids long. The CDR3 loop reads CASSSTARNTEAFF. CDR3 nucleotide sequence: TGTGCCAGCAGTTCGACAGCCAGGAACACTGAAGCTTTCTTT.

The J gene is TRBJ2-3, the V gene TRBV27; no clear D gene. The V end lost 5 bases, the J end lost 7 bases, and 7 bases lay between the germline ends. The germline V gene has CDR1 MNHEY and CDR2 SMNVEV (reference sequence). The CDR3 has 11 residues. Here the CDR3 DNA reads TGTGCCAGCAGTAACAGCTATACGCAGTATTTT. It yields the protein CASSNSYTQYF.

The rearrangement uses TRBV10-2 and TRBJ2-1, with TRBD1 as a possible D gene (5 bases). With 1 base removed from V and 10 bases from J, the gap between germline ends came to 17 bases. The CDR3 has 15 amino acids. CDR1 is WSHSY and CDR2 is SAAADI in the germline V gene. CDR3 sequence (DNA): TGCGCCAGCAGTGAGTGGCAGGGAATAGGTCCCGAGCAGTTCTTC. It specifies CASSEWQGIGPEQFF.